This T cell receptor beta chain was sequenced in a study of early T cells in non-severe SARS-CoV-2 infection (dated by TCRdb to the early 2020s). Regarding the study in general: Because TCR sequencing relied on bulk RNA taken from unsorted whole blood, pairing of alpha and beta chains was not possible. The paper as a whole reports these results and caveats: VDJdb matching was skewed toward anti-spike CD8 responses, so virus-specific expansions were likely underestimated and private and CD4 specificities were missed.

Set within a cohort of healthcare workers in London, UK, this nested case-control study involved weekly PCR testing of nasopharyngeal swabs along with blood sampling. Healthcare workers were recruited during the week of the UK lockdown, between 23 and 31 March 2020, and followed weekly for up to roughly 15 weeks. Trimming takes 5 bases off V and 4 bases off J; junction bases not matched to a gene: 6. CDR1 and CDR2, per the germline V gene (reference sequence), are WNHNN and SYGVQD. Spanning cysteine to phenylalanine, the CDR3 consists of 15 amino acids. The read is trimmed to its CDR3 DNA, 45 bases read in frame from base 1. Comment on this clonotype: The antigen it recognizes is unknown. No much larger clone exists at a distance of one base, and base qualities are not known.

The method was 5' RACE. Sequencing was carried out with a NextSeq 500. Unique molecular identifiers were attached to individual cDNA molecules in the TCR library protocol so that sequencing error and PCR bias could be corrected. Both TCR alpha and beta chains were sequenced, and tight co-correlation was observed between alpha and beta sequence abundances in each sample. As for the authors' bioinformatics: V gene, J gene and CDR3 annotation of TCR sequences was performed with Decombinator V4. TCRs were defined as expanded if a significant change between any two time points was detected under a Poisson model with p below 0.0001. TCR abundances were normalised to the total number of TCRs sequenced per sample and were expressed as counts per million. MAIT TCRs were defined by TRAV1-2 paired with TRAJ12, TRAJ20 or TRAJ33, and iNKT TCRs by TRAV10 paired with TRAJ18. VDJdb, accessed 1 November 2021, was searched for CMV, EBV and SARS-CoV-2 annotated TCRs, with TCRs annotated for multiple antigens excluded. TCRdb cleaned the public reads at Q25 with fastp, built clones with MiXCR and kept in-frame beta chains. Each CDR3 protein gets just one entry, which takes the most common genes and DNA from the rows behind it. The V and J calls were not made by the authors but by TCRdb's processing. Across this sample there are 95,000 to 120,000 distinct CDR3 sequences, with roughly an eighth seen only once. The ten largest clones represent around 3.2% of the sample.

The sequence derives from an adult who was a healthcare worker with PCR-confirmed SARS-CoV-2 infection or an uninfected control (not recorded which). In this chain, TRBV10-1 is recombined with TRBJ2-3, and TRBD2 matches 10 of the central bases. Specimen: whole blood. The base sequence is TGCGCCAGCAGTCCTCTAGCGGGAGTCGCAGATACGCAGTATTTT. It translates to CASSPLAGVADTQYF.